Below are 19 T cell receptor beta chains sequenced from a single sample in a study of blood T cell repertoires in COVID-19. Libraries were prepared by immunoSEQ multiplex PCR; TCRdb keeps only in-frame clonotypes and omits some of them. The repertoire has 290,000 or so clones, 87% of them found once; the top ten carry about 2.3%. Sequenced material: peripheral blood. These TCRs come from a man between 18 and 29 years old with active or convalescent COVID-19.

The CDR3 DNA reads as TGTGCCAGCAGCGAACAGGGGCAGCCCCAGCATTTT. Protein product: CASSEQGQPQHF. The V gene is TRBV11-2, the J gene TRBJ1-5; 7 nucleotides line up with TRBD1. The CDR3 has 12 residues. Unmatched junction bases numbered 2, after V lost 5 bases and J lost 7 bases. From germline, CDR1 is SGHAT and CDR2 FQNNGV.

The rearrangement links TRBV28 to TRBJ1-1; D gene uncertain. The CDR3 is 14 amino acids. Trimming left V 6 bases short and J 4 bases short, with 15 bases between. Germline V gives CDR1 MDHEN, CDR2 SYDVKM. The CDR3 is CASRGARMSTEAFF. The CDR3 DNA reads TGTGCCAGCAGGGGCGCTCGGATGAGCACTGAAGCTTTCTTT.

The chain employs TRBV9 and TRBJ2-3, with a possible D match to TRBD2 (6 bases). Trimming cost V 5 bases and J 6 bases, with 13 bases left between them. Germline lookup yields CDR1 SGDLS and CDR2 YYNGEE. This CDR3 contains 13 residues. The CDR3: CASRGGTGDTQYF. As DNA, the CDR3 is TGTGCCAGCAGAGGAGGGACCGGGGATACGCAGTATTTT.

This clone was seen a few times. The V gene is TRBV6-5, the J gene TRBJ1-3; D perhaps matches TRBD1 (5 bases). CDR1 is MNHEY, CDR2 SVGAGI, per germline. Trimming took 0 bases from V and 4 from J, leaving 10 bases between them. The CDR3 extends over 15 amino acids. The CDR3 DNA sequence: TGTGCCAGCAGTTACTCGACGTCAGGGGGAAACACCATATATTTT. Encoded protein: CASSYSTSGGNTIYF.

The chain employs TRBV6-1 and TRBJ2-2; 8 nucleotides align to TRBD2. Germline V gene lookup returns CDR1 MNHNS and CDR2 SASEGT. This CDR3 comprises 14 residues. Trimming cost V 7 bases and J 7 bases; bases outside gene matches: 8. CDR3 residues: CASIREGSRGELFF. CDR3 nucleotides: TGTGCCAGCATTCGGGAGGGATCCCGCGGGGAGCTGTTTTTT.

With regard to this clone: A junction boundary mismatches the germline segment, possibly from a read error. The chain employs TRBV19 and TRBJ1-1; TRBD1 agrees at 7 bases. The CDR3 runs 14 residues. Per germline, CDR1 LNHDA and CDR2 SQIVND (reference sequence). In nucleotides, the CDR3 is TGTGCCAGTATTATAAGACAGGGAGGCACTGAAGCTTTCTTT. Residues: CASIIRQGGTEAFF. The variable domain in full, completed from reference TRBV19 and TRBJ1-1, reads DGGITQSPKYLFRKEGQNVTLSCEQNLNHDAMYWYRQDPGQGLRLIYYSQIVNDFQKGDIAEGYSVSREKKESFPLTVTSAQKNPTAFYLCASIIRQGGTEAFFGQGTRLTVV.

DNA of the CDR3: TGTGCCAGCAGCTTGGTCTGGCTAGCGGGGGTGAACCAAGAGACCCAGTACTTC. Translating gives CASSLVWLAGVNQETQYF. The chain carries TRBV5-8 and TRBJ2-5, with 10 nucleotides matching TRBD2. Germline V CDR1 and CDR2: SGHTS, YDEGEE. V was clipped by 0 bases and J by 0 bases; unmatched bases: 8. The CDR3 totals 18 residues. The full variable domain, completed using reference TRBV5-8 and TRBJ2-5, is EAGVTQSPTHLIKTRGQQATLRCSPISGHTSVYWYQQALGLGLQFLLWYDEGEERNRGNFPPRFSGRQFPNYSSELNVNALELEDSALYLCASSLVWLAGVNQETQYFGPGTRLLVL.

The chain combines TRBV4-2 with TRBJ2-1, with D perhaps TRBD2 (5 bases). The CDR3 loop spans 16 amino acids. Trimming left V 0 bases short and J 0 bases short, with 9 bases between. Germline V gives CDR1 LGHNA, CDR2 YNFKEQ. The CDR3 loop is CASSQEASGSYNEQFF. DNA for the CDR3: TGTGCCAGCAGCCAAGAAGCGAGCGGCTCCTACAATGAGCAGTTCTTC.

The chain couples TRBV7-7 to TRBJ2-5; D unresolved. V was pared by 1 base and J by 1 base, with 7 bases between. This CDR3 is 14 amino acids long. Looked up from germline, CDR1 is SSHAT and CDR2 is FNYEAQ (reference sequence). CDR3 region: CASSLDLRQETQYF. CDR3 nucleotide sequence: TGTGCCAGCAGCTTAGATCTCCGCCAAGAGACCCAGTACTTC.

CDR3 DNA sequence: TGTGCCAGCAGTGAAGAGGGAAAGAGGGACGAAGACCCTGGGGGGGCCGGGGAGCTGTTTTTT. Translating gives CASSEEGKRDEDPGGAGELFF. The V call is TRBV2, the J call TRBJ2-2; 7 positions agree with TRBD2. The V and J ends lost 1 base and 6 bases, in that order; junction bases with no gene match: 23. The CDR3 is 21 amino acids. Germline lookup yields CDR1 SNHLY and CDR2 FYNNEI.

The gene calls are TRBV19 and TRBJ2-3, with 9 bases lining up with TRBD1. The CDR3 has 14 amino acids. J lost 5 bases, V lost 1 base, and 1 base had no gene match. Germline lookup yields CDR1 LNHDA and CDR2 SQIVND (reference sequence). CDR3 DNA: TGTGCCAGTAGTATAGGGACAGGGGAAGATACGCAGTATTTT. This translates into CASSIGTGEDTQYF.

The gene calls are TRBV27 and TRBJ2-1; 7 positions agree with TRBD2. This CDR3 is 13 amino acids long. The junction had 7 bases not matched to a gene; V was cut back by 8 bases and J by 6 bases. Germline V gene lookup returns CDR1 MNHEY and CDR2 SMNVEV (reference sequence). The CDR3 nucleotides are TGTGCCAGCTGGACTAGGTGGGGCAATGAGCAGTTCTTC. Amino acids: CASWTRWGNEQFF.

DNA of the CDR3: TGTGCCAGCAGCTTCCGGAAGCTAGGAGATACGCAGTATTTT. Translated, it gives CASSFRKLGDTQYF. V and J are TRBV7-8 and TRBJ2-3; D is unclear. Per the germline V gene, CDR1 is SGHVS and CDR2 is FQNEAQ. The length of the CDR3 is 14 residues. The V end lost 3 bases, the J end lost 5 bases, and 12 bases lay between the germline ends.

The chain couples TRBV6-5 to TRBJ1-3; 7 bases align to TRBD1. The germline V gene has CDR1 MNHEY and CDR2 SVGAGI. With 5 bases clipped from V and 4 bases from J, the junction kept 8 bases outside the gene matches. This CDR3 is built from 15 residues. CDR3 region: CASSQQGFSGNTIYF. The CDR3, as DNA: TGTGCCAGCAGTCAACAGGGGTTCTCCGGAAACACCATATATTTT.

The chain links TRBV10-3 to TRBJ1-1; D possibly corresponds to TRBD1 (6 bases). The CDR3 has 13 amino acids. V gave up 11 bases and J gave up 1 base, with 14 bases separating them. The germline V gene encodes CDR1 ENHRY and CDR2 SYGVKD. The CDR3, as DNA: TGTGCCGCCCACAGGGAAGGGAACACTGAAGCTTTCTTT. Protein sequence: CAAHREGNTEAFF.

This clone was found a few times. The chain combines TRBV7-9 with TRBJ2-7; D not resolved. Germline CDR1 is SEHNR and CDR2 is FQNEAQ (reference sequence). The CDR3 consists of 11 residues. Trimming cost V 3 bases and J 4 bases, with 4 bases left between them. The CDR3 region has the DNA TGTGCCAGCAGCTTCGAGTACGAGCAGTACTTC. It yields the protein CASSFEYEQYF.

The V and J genes are TRBV2 and TRBJ1-5; TRBD1 agrees at 8 bases. The V gene end was trimmed by 3 bases and the J gene end by 10 bases; junction bases not matched to a gene: 5. This CDR3 has 13 residues. The germline CDR1 and CDR2 sequences are SNHLY and FYNNEI. As DNA, the CDR3 is TGTGCCAGCAGTGACGAGGGACAGGTCCCCCAGCATTTT. This translates into CASSDEGQVPQHF.

The rearrangement links TRBV5-1 to TRBJ1-2; D gene unclear. Germline V gene sequence: CDR1 SGHRS, CDR2 YFSETQ. The CDR3 is made up of 12 amino acids. V lost 0 bases to trimming and J lost 6 bases, with 6 bases between them. The CDR3, as DNA: TGCGCCAGCAGCTTGGAATCGGATGGCTACACCTTC. Translating it yields CASSLESDGYTF.

The J gene is TRBJ1-1, the V gene TRBV6-5; D gene ambiguous. This CDR3 contains 14 residues. V was cut by 5 bases and J by 4 bases, with 14 bases left in between. In germline, CDR1 is MNHEY, CDR2 SVGAGI. The CDR3 bases are TGTGCCAGCAGTCCCGACGGGAGAGGCACTGAAGCTTTCTTT. Its protein is CASSPDGRGTEAFF.